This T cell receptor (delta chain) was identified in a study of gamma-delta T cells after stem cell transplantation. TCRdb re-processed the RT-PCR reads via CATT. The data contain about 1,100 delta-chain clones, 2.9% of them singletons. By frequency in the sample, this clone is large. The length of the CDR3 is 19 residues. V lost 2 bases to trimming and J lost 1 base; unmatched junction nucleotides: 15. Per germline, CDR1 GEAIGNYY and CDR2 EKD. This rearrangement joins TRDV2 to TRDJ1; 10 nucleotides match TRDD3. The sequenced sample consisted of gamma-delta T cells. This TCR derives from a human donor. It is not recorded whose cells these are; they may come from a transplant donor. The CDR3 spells CACDITGGFAEWATDKLIF. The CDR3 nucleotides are TGTGCCTGTGACATAACTGGGGGATTTGCGGAGTGGGCCACCGATAAACTCATCTTT.